The rows below give T cell receptor beta chains drawn from one sample of a study of blood T cell repertoires in COVID-19. Only in-frame clones appear in the TCRdb table, and some are missing; sequencing was by immunoSEQ multiplex PCR. The data hold about 320,000 clones, with around 88% observed a single time. The sequencing input was peripheral blood. Every receptor here comes from a woman aged 45-65 years with acute or convalescent COVID-19. CDR3s include the opening cysteine and the closing phenylalanine or tryptophan. D genes are given only for firm matches. Clone size is given for some rows only: seen once, a few or many times, or a class if the clone is expanded.

J,D,V,size,DNA,CDR3
TRBJ1-2,TRBD1,TRBV7-2,once,TGTGCCAGCAGCTTAGGGACAGGGGAATATGGCTACACCTTC,CASSLGTGEYGYTF
TRBJ2-1,-,TRBV11-2,few,TGTGCCAGCAGCCCGAGCACGGACTTTTACCATGAGCAGTTCTTC,CASSPSTDFYHEQFF
TRBJ2-2,TRBD2,TRBV7-2,-,TGTGCCAGCAGCTCCCCGGGACTAGCGGGGGGGCACACCGGGGAGCTGTTTTTT,CASSSPGLAGGHTGELFF
TRBJ2-7,-,TRBV2,few,TGTGCCAGCAGGAGCCCTTCCTCCGAGCAGTACTTC,CASRSPSSEQYF
TRBJ1-1,-,TRBV18,-,TGTGCCAGCTCACCTTCCGGGGGGAGCACTGAAGCTTTCTTT,CASSPSGGSTEAFF
TRBJ1-3,TRBD1,TRBV5-1,-,TGCGCCAGCAGCCCGGGACAGGGGGGGTCTGGAAACACCATATATTTT,CASSPGQGGSGNTIYF
TRBJ2-2,-,TRBV7-7,-,TGTGCCAGCAGCTTCTCGACAGCGAACACCGGGGAGCTGTTTTTT,CASSFSTANTGELFF
TRBJ1-5,-,TRBV2,-,TGTGCCAGCAGCGACCTAGGGGGGGTTAATCAGCCCCAGCATTTT,CASSDLGGVNQPQHF
TRBJ2-3,TRBD2,TRBV18,-,TGTGCCAGCTCTCACGGACTAGCGGGAGTCACAGATACGCAGTATTTT,CASSHGLAGVTDTQYF
TRBJ2-1,-,TRBV18,-,TGTGCCAGCTCACCACCAGGAGCGGACCCCTACAATGAGCAGTTCTTC,CASSPPGADPYNEQFF
TRBJ1-2,TRBD1,TRBV19,-,TGTGCCAGTAGTATGGATGGACAGGATAACTATGGCTACACCTTC,CASSMDGQDNYGYTF
TRBJ2-2,-,TRBV7-9,once,TGTGCCAGCAGCCAAACCAGGGGCACGGAGGCCGGGGAGCTGTTTTTT,CASSQTRGTEAGELFF
TRBJ2-4,-,TRBV18,-,TGTGCCAGCTCAACGACAGGTGGGAACATTCAGTACTTC,CASSTTGGNIQYF
TRBJ2-3,-,TRBV6-5,-,TGTGCCAGCAGGTTGAATGAGGGCACAGATACGCAGTATTTT,CASRLNEGTDTQYF
TRBJ1-2,-,TRBV25-1,-,TGTGCCAGCCCAATAAACCCCACGGGGCAGGGGATCTATGGCTACACCTTC,CASPINPTGQGIYGYTF
TRBJ1-1,-,TRBV4-1,few,TGCGCCAGCAGCCAAGGAGGTAGGGGCGCAAACACTGAAGCTTTCTTT,CASSQGGRGANTEAFF
TRBJ1-1,TRBD1,TRBV7-9,few,TGTGCCAGCAGCTCACCGGGACAGGCCCCCGGGGCTTTCTTT,CASSSPGQAPGAFF
TRBJ2-1,-,TRBV18,few,TGTGCCAGCTCGCCCGATACTAGCCGGACTGAGCAGTTCTTC,CASSPDTSRTEQFF
TRBJ2-1,-,TRBV7-9,few,TGTGCCAGCAGTAGATCTAACAGCTACAATGAGCAGTTCTTC,CASSRSNSYNEQFF
TRBJ2-7,-,TRBV7-2,-,TGTGCCAGCAGCTCCTCCGGGACACCGAACTACGAGCAGTACTTC,CASSSSGTPNYEQYF
TRBJ2-4,-,TRBV30,-,TGTGCCTGGACCCCGACCGGGGGCAAAAACATTCAGTACTTC,CAWTPTGGKNIQYF
TRBJ1-3,-,TRBV11-2,-,TGTGCCAGCAGCTTAGCGGGTGGATCTGGAAACACCATATATTTT,CASSLAGGSGNTIYF
TRBJ1-5,-,TRBV3-1/TRBV3-2,-,TGTGCCAGCAGCCAGCAGGGAATTCAGCCCCAGCATTTT,CASSQQGIQPQHF
TRBJ2-1,TRBD2,TRBV14,-,TGTGCCACCAAGTCACTAGCGGGAGCCTACAATGAGCAGTTCTTC,CATKSLAGAYNEQFF
TRBJ2-3,TRBD2,TRBV5-4,-,TGTGCCAGCAGCGACTCGAAGCGGGAGGACACAGATACGCAGTATTTT,CASSDSKREDTDTQYF
TRBJ1-5,TRBD1,TRBV3-1/TRBV3-2,-,TGTGCCAGCAGCCGGGGACAGGGAGTTCAGCCCCAGCATTTT,CASSRGQGVQPQHF
TRBJ1-2,-,TRBV5-1,-,TGCGCCAGCAGCACCGGCGGACTAGGACGTGGCTACACCTTC,CASSTGGLGRGYTF